The 8 T cell receptor beta chains below come from one sample, sequenced in a study of blood T cell repertoires in COVID-19. The table came from immunoSEQ multiplex PCR; TCRdb's copy has only in-frame clones and leaves some out. The sample lists around 170,000 clones; around 86% were seen once. The sample was peripheral blood. The receptors derive from a middle-aged woman with acute or convalescent COVID-19.

The chain joins TRBV6-2 or TRBV6-3 to TRBJ2-3; TRBD1 might be the D (5 bases). V was cut by 3 bases and J by 2 bases, with 9 bases left in between. Germline loops: CDR1 MNHEY, CDR2 SVGEGT. The CDR3 is 14 residues long. DNA of the CDR3: TGTGCCAGCAGTTATCAGGGCCACACAGATACGCAGTATTTT. It codes for CASSYQGHTDTQYF.

With regard to this clone: Other DNA sequences in this specimen translate into the identical CDR3. The gene calls are TRBV6-5 and TRBJ1-2; 7 nucleotides align to TRBD1. The CDR3 extends over 13 amino acids. With 6 bases clipped from V and 3 bases from J, the junction kept 4 bases outside the gene matches. The germline V gene has CDR1 MNHEY and CDR2 SVGAGI. In DNA form, the CDR3 reads TGTGCCAGCAGGTACGGGACAGACTATGGCTACACCTTC. Translating gives CASRYGTDYGYTF.

This chain uses TRBV28 with TRBJ1-6, with D perhaps matching TRBD1 (6 bases). The germline V gene has CDR1 MDHEN and CDR2 SYDVKM. There are 19 residues in the CDR3. V gave up 5 bases and J gave up 0 bases, with 20 bases separating them. The CDR3 DNA follows: TGTGCCAGCAGTCAGCCTCTCAGGGGTCCTCGCTCCTATAATTCACCCCTCCACTTT. This codes for CASSQPLRGPRSYNSPLHF.

The genes are TRBV9 and TRBJ2-6, with D perhaps TRBD2 (5 bases). Germline CDR1 is SGDLS and CDR2 is YYNGEE. Deletions cut 3 bases from V and 0 bases from J, with 13 bases between. The CDR3 is 17 amino acids. The CDR3 region has the DNA TGTGCCAGCAGCGCCTCTGGGAGAAGCTCTGGGGCCAACGTCCTGACTTTC. Protein: CASSASGRSSGANVLTF.

This clone appeared a single time. The chain has TRBV27 and TRBJ1-1; no firm D call. The CDR3 consists of 15 residues. Trimming removed 6 bases from V and 0 bases from J, with 14 bases in between. The germline V gene encodes CDR1 MNHEY and CDR2 SMNVEV (reference sequence). CDR3 sequence (DNA): TGTGCCAGCAGCCCCAATTGGGGAGTGAACACTGAAGCTTTCTTT. The encoded protein is CASSPNWGVNTEAFF.

The gene calls are TRBV7-9 and TRBJ1-6; 9 bases fit TRBD1. The CDR3 extends over 16 amino acids. Unmatched junction bases numbered 5, after V lost 3 bases and J lost 5 bases. Looked up from germline, CDR1 is SEHNR and CDR2 is FQNEAQ (reference sequence). The chain's CDR3 is CASSLSGTGNNSPLHF. The CDR3 DNA follows: TGTGCCAGCAGCTTGAGCGGGACAGGGAATAATTCACCCCTCCACTTT.

Details on this clone: One end of the junction does not line up with germline, which may come from a read error. CDR3 bases: TGTGCCAGTAGTTCGGGACTAGCGGGGGTTCACTTC. Translating it yields CASSSGLAGVHF. V gene TRBV19 combines with J gene TRBJ2-5; 14 nucleotides line up with TRBD2. This CDR3 region has 12 residues. Germline lookup yields CDR1 LNHDA and CDR2 SQIVND (reference sequence).

The rearrangement uses TRBV27 and TRBJ2-1; TRBD2 might be the D (6 bases). CDR1 is MNHEY, CDR2 SMNVEV, per germline (reference sequence). The CDR3 contains 13 residues. V lost 4 bases and J lost 6, with 10 bases in between. This chain's CDR3 is CASSSGDFNEQFF. The CDR3 DNA reads as TGTGCCAGCAGTTCCGGGGACTTCAATGAGCAGTTCTTC.